Listed here are 7 T cell receptor beta chains from one sample, sequenced in a study of blood T cell repertoires in COVID-19. The method was immunoSEQ multiplex PCR; TCRdb's version includes in-frame clones alone and lacks a portion of them. The data contain approximately 400,000 clones, more than 70% of them singletons. Sample: peripheral blood. These TCRs come from a man aged 35-49 years with acute or convalescent COVID-19.

V usage is TRBV7-2 and J usage is TRBJ1-2; 9 bases line up with TRBD1. Looked up from germline, CDR1 is SGHTA and CDR2 is FQGNSA. The CDR3 is 14 amino acids. V trimming: 4 bases; J trimming: 5 bases; junction bases outside the gene matches: 5. CDR3 in amino acids: CASSSRTGVYGYTF. The CDR3 DNA reads TGTGCCAGCAGCTCACGGACAGGGGTGTATGGCTACACCTTC.

The J gene is TRBJ1-6, the V gene TRBV19, with no clear D. CDR3 length: 15 residues. The V end lost 3 bases, the J end lost 8 bases, and 14 bases lay between the germline ends. CDR1 and CDR2 (germline): LNHDA, SQIVND (reference sequence). CDR3 in DNA: TGTGCCAGTAGTATGGGGAGAGCAAAGTATTCACCCCTCCACTTT. Translation: CASSMGRAKYSPLHF.

The V and J genes are TRBV28 and TRBJ1-1, with a weak D call TRBD1 (5 bases). This CDR3 region has 14 residues. V lost 6 bases to trimming and J lost 0 bases, with 11 bases between them. Germline V lookup: CDR1 MDHEN, CDR2 SYDVKM. CDR3 nucleotides: TGTGCCAGCAGCCCGGACACAATGAACACTGAAGCTTTCTTT. Protein sequence: CASSPDTMNTEAFF.

This clone has more than one count but fewer than ten. The chain recombines TRBV10-3 with TRBJ2-7, with 12 bases lining up with TRBD2. CDR3 length: 18 amino acids. Germline V lookup: CDR1 ENHRY, CDR2 SYGVKD. V shed 2 bases and J 0 bases; nucleotides not matched to a gene: 8. The CDR3 here is CAISEPGTSGHSSYEQYF. CDR3 DNA: TGTGCCATCAGTGAGCCGGGGACTAGCGGGCATTCCTCCTACGAGCAGTACTTC.

The chain links TRBV28 to TRBJ2-7; D might be TRBD1 (6 bases). CDR1 is MDHEN, CDR2 SYDVKM, per germline. Trimming stripped 5 bases from V and 6 bases from J, with 11 bases between. The CDR3 consists of 12 residues. CDR3 coding DNA: TGTGCCAGCAGTGGACAGAAGGGCGAGCAGTACTTC. This gives the protein CASSGQKGEQYF.

The chain recombines TRBV28 with TRBJ1-2, with a possible D match to TRBD1 (6 bases). The V gene lost 4 bases and the J gene lost 3 bases, with 15 bases spanning the gap. Germline V gene sequence: CDR1 MDHEN, CDR2 SYDVKM. This CDR3 has 15 amino acids. The CDR3 protein is CASSSLARGDYGYTF. The CDR3, as DNA: TGTGCCAGCAGTTCTCTGGCCAGGGGTGACTATGGCTACACCTTC.

This chain links TRBV28 with TRBJ1-2; D not certain. This CDR3 comprises 11 residues. Germline CDR1 reads MDHEN; CDR2 reads SYDVKM. V lost 5 bases and J lost 6, with 7 bases in between. CDR3 DNA: TGTGCCAGCAGTCTTCCAGATGGCTACACCTTC. As protein: CASSLPDGYTF.